One sample yielded the 32 T cell receptor beta chains listed below, sequenced in a study of blood T cell repertoires in COVID-19. Profiled with immunoSEQ multiplex PCR; TCRdb holds only in-frame clones, not every one. The profile shows about 220,000 clones, nearly 90% of them singletons. The sequencing input was PBMCs or T cells enriched from blood (not recorded which). The source of these receptors is a man aged 25-40 years who had been exposed to COVID-19.

V usage is TRBV6-6 and J usage is TRBJ1-1; 8 nucleotides align to TRBD1. CDR1 and CDR2 from the germline V gene are MNHNY and SVGAGI (reference sequence). J lost 10 bases, V lost 7 bases, and 8 bases had no gene match. This CDR3 is 12 amino acids long. CDR3 sequence (DNA): TGTGCCAGCATCCAAACTCAGGGGGCAGCTTTCTTT. Its translation: CASIQTQGAAFF.

The chain employs TRBV6-6 and TRBJ2-7; weak D call: TRBD1 (6 bases). V was pared by 6 bases and J by 1 base, with 13 bases between. The CDR3 loop spans 14 amino acids. The germline CDR1 and CDR2 sequences are MNHNY and SVGAGI (reference sequence). The CDR3 region is CASSQTQGSYEQYF. CDR3 DNA sequence: TGTGCCAGCAGCCAGACACAGGGTTCCTACGAGCAGTACTTC.

This clone came up once. This rearrangement joins TRBV5-6 to TRBJ2-1; D is uncertain. This CDR3 comprises 12 residues. With 0 bases removed from V and 4 bases from J, the gap between germline ends came to 2 bases. Germline V gene data show CDR1 as SGHDT and CDR2 as YYEEEE. CDR3: CASSLVYNEQFF. CDR3 sequence (DNA): TGTGCCAGCAGCTTGGTATACAATGAGCAGTTCTTC.

The rearrangement links TRBV14 to TRBJ1-2; 7 bases fit TRBD1. The CDR3 runs 13 residues. Trimming took 6 bases from V and 2 from J; bases not matched to a gene: 3. CDR1 is SGHDN, CDR2 FVKESK, per germline. The CDR3 region is CASSPGQNYGYTF. Written as DNA, the CDR3 is TGTGCCAGCAGTCCGGGACAGAACTATGGCTACACCTTC.

The rearrangement uses TRBV20-1 and TRBJ2-7; no clear D. CDR1 is DFQATT, CDR2 SNEGSKA, per germline (reference sequence). Trimming removed 3 bases from V and 9 bases from J, with 15 bases in between. This CDR3 spans 12 amino acids. As DNA, the CDR3 is TGCAGTGCTAGTGACCAAGTCCAGGCGCAGTACTTC. The encoded protein is CSASDQVQAQYF.

The chain employs TRBV6-6 and TRBJ1-2; perhaps TRBD1 as D (6 bases). The CDR3 totals 14 residues. V was trimmed by 0 bases and J by 5 bases, leaving 10 bases between them. Looked up from germline, CDR1 is MNHNY and CDR2 is SVGAGI (reference sequence). The CDR3 DNA reads TGTGCCAGCAGTTACTCGGTGACAGGTTATGGCTACACCTTC. Protein product: CASSYSVTGYGYTF.

The rearrangement uses TRBV13 and TRBJ1-1, with D possibly being TRBD1 (5 bases). Germline V lookup: CDR1 PRHDT, CDR2 FYEKMQ (reference sequence). This CDR3 has 14 amino acids. Trimming removed 4 bases at V and 4 bases at J, with 13 bases between. The CDR3 DNA follows: TGTGCCAGCAGCTCAGTCGGGGGATTCACTGAAGCTTTCTTT. This encodes CASSSVGGFTEAFF.

CDR3 in amino acids: CASSPREHQYTEAFF. Here the CDR3 DNA reads TGCGCCAGCAGCCCTCGGGAGCATCAGTACACTGAAGCTTTCTTT. This chain uses TRBV4-1 with TRBJ1-1; D remains ambiguous. V gave up 4 bases and J gave up 3 bases, with 15 bases separating them. The CDR3 loop spans 15 amino acids. Per the germline V gene, CDR1 is MGHRA and CDR2 is YSYEKL.

The V call is TRBV19, the J call TRBJ1-1; perhaps TRBD1 as D (5 bases). V was pared by 9 bases and J by 6 bases, with 11 bases between. The CDR3 is 11 residues long. The V gene's germline CDR1 is LNHDA and CDR2 SQIVND (reference sequence). In DNA form, the CDR3 reads TGTGCCAGCGAAACCAGGGCTGAAGCTTTCTTT. Amino acids: CASETRAEAFF.

Concerning this clone itself: Other DNA sequences from this sample encode an identical CDR3 as well. This CDR3 reads CASSLRGNTEAFF. The CDR3 coding sequence is TGTGCCAGCAGCTTGCGGGGAAACACTGAAGCTTTCTTT. This rearrangement joins TRBV5-5 to TRBJ1-1; D is unresolved. The CDR3 contains 13 residues. V dropped 1 base and J dropped 2 bases, with 6 bases sitting between them. The V gene's germline CDR1 is SGHKS and CDR2 YYEKEE (reference sequence).

The J gene is TRBJ2-7, the V gene TRBV5-1; D is perhaps TRBD2 (5 bases). V was pared by 5 bases and J by 3 bases, with 21 bases between. CDR1 is SGHRS and CDR2 is YFSETQ in the germline V gene. This CDR3 region has 16 residues. The CDR3, as DNA: TGCGCCAGCAGTCCTGAACTAGGCCGCTACCTCTACGAGCAGTACTTC. Translating gives CASSPELGRYLYEQYF.

The rearrangement links TRBV4-3 to TRBJ2-3; perhaps TRBD1 as D (5 bases). The CDR3 runs 16 residues. The V gene lost 1 base and the J gene lost 2 bases, with 13 bases spanning the gap. Germline CDR1 is LGHNA and CDR2 is YSLEER. This CDR3 is CASSQATGVLTDTQYF. CDR3 sequence (DNA): TGCGCCAGCAGCCAAGCAACAGGAGTCCTCACAGATACGCAGTATTTT.

The chain uses TRBV11-3 and TRBJ1-1; maybe TRBD1 (5 bases). Germline V CDR1 and CDR2: SGHNT, YENEEA. V dropped 5 bases and J dropped 6 bases, with 19 bases sitting between them. This CDR3 comprises 15 residues. DNA for the CDR3: TGTGCCAGCAGCCTACCCCAGGGTCGCTCTGCTGAAGCTTTCTTT. This codes for CASSLPQGRSAEAFF.

This chain links TRBV3-1 (or the pseudogene TRBV3-2) with TRBJ2-3; possibly TRBD2 for D (5 bases). Per germline, CDR1 LGHDT and CDR2 YNNKEL (reference sequence). Trimming cost V 4 bases and J 2 bases, with 10 bases left between them. This CDR3 spans 14 amino acids. The CDR3 region has the DNA TGTGCCAGCAGCCGTGGTCTAGCCACAGATACGCAGTATTTT. Encoded protein: CASSRGLATDTQYF.

This clone was counted once. This chain connects TRBV9 to TRBJ2-7, with TRBD2 as a possible D gene (5 bases). Germline CDR1 reads SGDLS; CDR2 reads YYNGEE. The CDR3 extends over 16 amino acids. Trimming removed 0 bases at V and 2 bases at J, with 15 bases between. CDR3 sequence: CASSVAPQVGAYEQYF. The CDR3 nucleotides are TGTGCCAGCAGCGTAGCTCCCCAGGTGGGAGCCTACGAGCAGTACTTC.

The chain is built from TRBV7-8 and TRBJ1-3; D unclear. CDR1 and CDR2 (germline): SGHVS, FQNEAQ. The CDR3 is made up of 15 amino acids. V lost 1 base, J lost 0 bases, and 7 bases lay in between. CDR3 sequence: CASSLVDNSGNTIYF. The CDR3 coding sequence is TGTGCCAGCAGCTTAGTTGACAACTCTGGAAACACCATATATTTT.

The V and J genes are TRBV13 and TRBJ1-1; D unclear. The length of the CDR3 is 13 residues. The V gene's germline CDR1 is PRHDT and CDR2 FYEKMQ (reference sequence). V gave up 5 bases and J gave up 4 bases, with 11 bases separating them. CDR3 DNA sequence: TGTGCCAGCAGCAGTTTACGGGGCACTGAAGCTTTCTTT. Its translation: CASSSLRGTEAFF.

V usage is TRBV5-1 and J usage is TRBJ1-1, with 10 bases fitting TRBD1. The CDR3 totals 15 residues. The germline V gene has CDR1 SGHRS and CDR2 YFSETQ. V lost 0 bases, J lost 7 bases, and 6 bases stayed unmatched. CDR3 nucleotide sequence: TGCGCCAGCAGCTTGGCACCGGGACAGGGGTTTGAAGCTTTCTTT. Protein sequence: CASSLAPGQGFEAFF.

The J gene is TRBJ1-4, the V gene TRBV7-9, with D perhaps TRBD1 (6 bases). V was pared by 5 bases and J by 8 bases, with 15 bases between. The CDR3 has 14 amino acids. Looked up from germline, CDR1 is SEHNR and CDR2 is FQNEAQ (reference sequence). Here the CDR3 reads CASSPTGTAEKLFF. DNA for the CDR3: TGTGCCAGCAGCCCAACAGGGACGGCCGAAAAACTGTTTTTT.

The chain carries TRBV9 and TRBJ2-5; D remains unclear. This CDR3 has 14 amino acids. The V end lost 0 bases, the J end lost 5 bases, and 11 bases lay between the germline ends. The V gene's germline CDR1 is SGDLS and CDR2 YYNGEE. This CDR3 reads CASSVGPGAETQYF. The CDR3 bases are TGTGCCAGCAGCGTAGGGCCTGGTGCTGAGACCCAGTACTTC.

As to this clone: It is unclear where the CDR3 begins or ends on the DNA, so no DNA is shown, and the CDR3 is as TCRdb lists it. The chain couples TRBV29-1 to TRBJ2-1; no check of the table's D call, TRBD2, against the DNA was made. The CDR3 length equals 13 residues, ends included. CDR1 and CDR2 from the germline V gene are SQVTM and ANQGSEA. CDR3 protein: CSVLRDFGNEQFF.

In this sample, this clone turned up once. The chain combines TRBV21-1 with TRBJ2-7; TRBD1, the table's D call, lacks a check against the DNA. TRBV21-1 is tagged as a pseudogene. The length of the CDR3 is 17 residues. CDR3 sequence (DNA): TGTGCCAGCAGCAACCCCCTCCGACAGGGGGCTCTGTACGAGCAGTACTTC. This translates into CASSNPLRQGALYEQYF.

This chain links TRBV4-1 with TRBJ2-3, with 7 nucleotides matching TRBD2. The CDR3 spans 14 residues. J gave up 2 bases and V 8 bases, and 7 bases lay outside the gene matches. Germline V gene lookup returns CDR1 MGHRA and CDR2 YSYEKL. In nucleotides, the CDR3 is TGCGCCAGCGCCTGGGGGGGGTCCACAGATACGCAGTATTTT. This codes for CASAWGGSTDTQYF.

The genes are TRBV9 and TRBJ1-2; 8 positions match TRBD1. The CDR3 extends over 15 amino acids. The germline CDR1 and CDR2 sequences are SGDLS and YYNGEE. Germline trimming cut 0 bases from V and 3 bases from J; bases unmatched to any gene: 4. CDR3 coding DNA: TGTGCCAGCAGCGTAGGAACAGGGGGACACTATGGCTACACCTTC. It yields the protein CASSVGTGGHYGYTF. The variable domain in full, completed from reference TRBV9 and TRBJ1-2, reads DSGVTQTPKHLITATGQRVTLRCSPRSGDLSVYWYQQSLDQGLQFLIQYYNGEERAKGNILERFSAQQFPDLHSELNLSSLELGDSALYFCASSVGTGGHYGYTFGSGTRLTVV.

The chain joins TRBV2 to TRBJ2-7; the match to TRBD1 covers 9 bases. The CDR3 extends over 14 amino acids. V dropped 6 bases and J dropped 7; count of bases not matched to a gene: 10. Germline CDR1 and CDR2: SNHLY and FYNNEI. CDR3 residues: CASSRGQGLREQYF. CDR3 sequence (DNA): TGTGCCAGCAGCCGCGGACAGGGGTTGCGGGAGCAGTACTTC.

This clone was observed once. This chain connects TRBV2 to TRBJ2-7; 10 bases line up with TRBD2. This CDR3 comprises 16 residues. After removal of 4 bases from V and 6 bases from J, the junction contained 12 bases not matched to a gene. Germline assignment: CDR1 SNHLY and CDR2 FYNNEI. This CDR3 reads CASSGSGQRGGLEQYF. The DNA of the CDR3 is TGTGCCAGCAGTGGATCAGGCCAGCGGGGGGGCCTCGAGCAGTACTTC.

The chain joins TRBV7-2 to TRBJ1-1; D might be TRBD1 (6 bases). This CDR3 comprises 13 residues. The V end was cut by 4 bases, the J end by 5 bases, with 11 bases between. Germline V CDR1 and CDR2: SGHTA, FQGNSA. This chain's CDR3 is CASSSQGWTEAFF. CDR3 DNA: TGTGCCAGCAGCTCACAGGGTTGGACTGAAGCTTTCTTT.

The CDR3 sequence: CASSESLDRGRYNEQFF. The CDR3 DNA sequence: TGTGCCAGCAGTGAATCCTTGGACAGGGGTAGATACAATGAGCAGTTCTTC. The chain combines TRBV6-1 with TRBJ2-1, with TRBD1 matching 9 bases. The CDR3 is 17 amino acids. The germline V gene encodes CDR1 MNHNS and CDR2 SASEGT. V was pared by 2 bases and J by 4 bases, with 9 bases of the junction left unmatched.

The chain couples TRBV4-1 to TRBJ1-1; 7 positions match TRBD1. Losses at the gene ends were 0 bases for V and 0 bases for J; bases not matched to a gene: 7. Germline CDR1 is MGHRA and CDR2 is YSYEKL. The CDR3 extends over 17 amino acids. The CDR3 reads CASSQDHLGQVNTEAFF. CDR3 DNA: TGCGCCAGCAGCCAAGATCACCTTGGACAGGTGAACACTGAAGCTTTCTTT.

This clone showed up just a few times. This chain connects TRBV6-2 or TRBV6-3 to TRBJ1-5; the match to TRBD1 covers 8 bases. Germline values: CDR1 MNHEY, CDR2 SVGEGT. There are 17 residues in the CDR3. J was trimmed by 1 base and V by 2 bases; bases with no gene match: 7. CDR3 coding DNA: TGTGCCAGCAGTTACACAGTACAGGGGGTAAGCAATCAGCCCCAGCATTTT. Protein sequence: CASSYTVQGVSNQPQHF.

The sample holds a few counts of this clone. The chain carries TRBV7-9 and TRBJ2-3, with 11 bases identical to TRBD2. CDR3 length: 16 amino acids. Trimming took 3 bases from V and 2 from J; bases not matched to a gene: 4. The germline V gene has CDR1 SEHNR and CDR2 FQNEAQ (reference sequence). For the CDR3, the DNA is TGTGCCAGCAGCTTCGATAGCGGGGGGGACACAGATACGCAGTATTTT. This codes for CASSFDSGGDTDTQYF.

This clone was detected once. The chain recombines TRBV7-3 with TRBJ2-1; tentative D call: TRBD1 (6 bases). Germline CDR1 is SGHTA and CDR2 is FQGTGA. V shed 5 bases and J shed 3 bases, with 14 bases lying between them. The CDR3 is made up of 15 amino acids. This CDR3 is CASSMSGAVYNEQFF. CDR3 DNA: TGTGCCAGCAGCATGTCAGGGGCTGTCTACAATGAGCAGTTCTTC. The full variable domain, in which reference TRBV7-3 and TRBJ2-1 provide the parts outside the CDR3, is GAGVSQTPSNKVTEKGKYVELRCDPISGHTALYWYRQSLGQGPEFLIYFQGTGAADDSGLPNDRFFAVRPEGSVSTLKIQRTERGDSAVYLCASSMSGAVYNEQFFGPGTRLTVL.